Shown below are 3 T cell receptor beta chains from a single sample sequenced in a study of spatial heterogeneity in lung cancer. Whole-study results and caveats: It was found that expanded intratumoral alpha and beta TCR counts tracked tumor mutation counts.

The time point was: sample taken at primary tumor resection. TCRdb reprocessed the 5' RACE reads via MiXCR and lists one record per CDR3 protein. This sample has some 97,000 distinct CDR3 sequences; approximately 4.4% occur once, and the top ten carry 20% to 25%. No cognate antigen is known for these TCRs. This sample comprised lung tumor tissue, obtained at surgery. The receptor set was obtained from a male donor with early-stage non-small cell lung cancer.

This clonotype was seen many times. This chain uses TRBV27 with TRBJ1-1; tentative D call: TRBD1 (5 bases). The CDR3 spans 14 residues. V lost 5 bases and J 1 base, leaving 11 bases between the germline ends. The germline V gene has CDR1 MNHEY and CDR2 SMNVEV (reference sequence). This chain's CDR3 is CASSQVGTNTEAFF. CDR3 in DNA: TGTGCCAGCAGTCAGGTAGGGACGAACACTGAAGCTTTCTTT.

This clonotype has ten or more counts. The chain is built from TRBV27 and TRBJ1-6; 7 bases match TRBD1. Germline loops: CDR1 MNHEY, CDR2 SMNVEV (reference sequence). This CDR3 comprises 14 residues. Trimming cost V 4 bases and J 10 bases; bases outside gene matches: 7. The CDR3 loop is CASSSGQDWSPLHF. As DNA, the CDR3 is TGTGCCAGCAGTTCTGGACAGGATTGGTCACCCCTCCACTTT.

This clonotype was observed at least ten times. The chain employs TRBV11-2 and TRBJ1-1, with D possibly matching TRBD1 (6 bases). Germline loops: CDR1 SGHAT, CDR2 FQNNGV. CDR3 size: 12 residues. Trimming stripped 1 base from V and 7 bases from J, with 7 bases between. This CDR3 is CASSLGQDEAFF. In DNA, the CDR3 is TGTGCCAGCAGCTTAGGACAGGATGAAGCTTTCTTT.